The 9 T cell receptor beta chains presented below share a single source sample, sequenced in a study of shared clonotypes between healthy human individuals (dated by TCRdb to 2019 to 2021). Libraries were made using the immunoSEQ multiplex PCR assay. The source is immuneACCESS, and TCRdb retained only in-frame sequences with V and J called. Part of the clones is not carried over; for the studies checked, unresolved V genes explain less than half of this, and the remainder is unexplained. In this sample the table shows 950,000 to 1,200,000 clones, roughly 80% of which occur a single time. Of the sample, more than 0.85% is held by the ten largest clones. The sample comprised memory CD4+ T cells from PBMCs. The sample's cell subset or site label is to be understood as: CD45RA-negative fraction. Source of these receptors: a man between 18 and 35 years old in good health. Some clones in this sample may be carry-over from other donors' samples.

The V and J genes are TRBV5-1 and TRBJ1-5, with D tentatively TRBD1 (6 bases). The CDR3 covers 15 residues. V was cut by 2 bases and J by 3 bases, with 12 bases left in between. The germline CDR1 and CDR2 sequences are SGHRS and YFSETQ. The CDR3 sequence is CASSLDSGANQPQHF. For the CDR3, the DNA is TGCGCCAGCAGCTTAGACTCAGGGGCCAATCAGCCCCAGCATTTT.

The chain carries TRBV5-1 and TRBJ2-7, with 10 bases identical to TRBD2. CDR3 size: 16 residues. V dropped 3 bases and J dropped 7; count of bases not matched to a gene: 13. Looked up from germline, CDR1 is SGHRS and CDR2 is YFSETQ. In DNA form, the CDR3 reads TGCGCCAGCAGCTCGGCGGCCGGGACTAGCGCTAGAGAGCAGTACTTC. It codes for CASSSAAGTSAREQYF.

The chain couples TRBV5-4 to TRBJ2-1; TRBD2 agrees at 8 bases. Germline lookup yields CDR1 SGHNT and CDR2 YYREEE (reference sequence). This CDR3 has 15 amino acids. Losses at the gene ends were 4 bases for V and 10 bases for J; bases not matched to a gene: 13. This CDR3 is CASSLPAGARGEQFF. CDR3 bases: TGTGCCAGCAGCCTCCCAGCGGGAGCTAGGGGAGAGCAGTTCTTC.

The chain joins TRBV19 to TRBJ2-1; a weak D match, TRBD2 (6 bases). Germline CDR1 reads LNHDA; CDR2 reads SQIVND (reference sequence). Trimming left V 6 bases short and J 4 bases short, with 19 bases between. The CDR3 runs to 16 residues. The CDR3 DNA is TGTGCCAGTAGCATTTTCCCGGGAGACTTTTACAATGAGCAGTTCTTC. This codes for CASSIFPGDFYNEQFF.

The chain uses TRBV5-1 and TRBJ2-5, with a possible D match to TRBD2 (6 bases). The CDR3 length is 15 residues. The V end was cut by 4 bases, the J end by 5 bases, with 18 bases between. Germline CDR1 and CDR2: SGHRS and YFSETQ. The CDR3 loop reads CASSPGSGTPETQYF. In DNA form, the CDR3 reads TGCGCCAGCAGCCCCGGATCCGGGACTCCGGAGACCCAGTACTTC.

This clone has a single count. The chain uses TRBV6-1 and TRBJ1-1; weak D call: TRBD1 (5 bases). This CDR3 comprises 13 residues. The germline CDR1 and CDR2 sequences are MNHNS and SASEGT. V gave up 2 bases and J gave up 5 bases, with 9 bases separating them. This chain's CDR3 is CASSESGRTEAFF. The CDR3 nucleotides are TGTGCCAGCAGTGAATCAGGGCGGACTGAAGCTTTCTTT.

This clone appeared a single time. At one end, the junction sequence differs from germline, possibly due to a read error. This chain links TRBV28 with TRBJ1-5; D call uncertain. In germline, CDR1 is MDHEN, CDR2 SYDVKM. This CDR3 is built from 14 residues. CDR3 nucleotide sequence: TGTGCCAGCACTTTATGGGGTACCAATCAGCCCCAGCATTTT. Its protein product is CASTLWGTNQPQHF.

CDR3 DNA: TGTGCCAGCACCTATGGGAGACAGGAAAGCTCTGGAAACACCATATATTTT. Translation: CASTYGRQESSGNTIYF. This sequence joins TRBV21-1 and TRBJ1-3; the listed D gene, TRBD1, was not tested against the DNA. TRBV21-1 is marked as a pseudogene. CDR3 length: 17 amino acids.

The CDR3 DNA reads as TGTGCCAGCAGCTTAAGGGACAGGGGCACTGAAGCTTTCTTT. It encodes CASSLRDRGTEAFF. This sequence joins TRBV7-8 and TRBJ1-1; TRBD1 matches at 10 bases. Germline lookup yields CDR1 SGHVS and CDR2 FQNEAQ. The CDR3 consists of 14 residues. V was clipped by 2 bases and J by 4 bases; unmatched bases: 1.